This T cell receptor beta chain was identified during a study of shared clonotypes between healthy human individuals. TCRdb's table, derived via immunoSEQ multiplex PCR, lists solely in-frame clones and lacks some. The sample includes some 1.1 million clones, around 77% seen only once; the top ten take roughly 0.82%. The clonotype comes from a young man in good health. Some clones in this sample may be carry-over from other donors' samples. Specimen: memory CD4+ T cells from PBMCs. Specified subset: CD45RA-negative fraction.

CDR3 residues: CASSRDRGDTEAFF. The CDR3 region has the DNA TGTGCCAGCTCACGGGACAGGGGGGACACTGAAGCTTTCTTT. V gene TRBV18 combines with J gene TRBJ1-1; 11 bases are shared with TRBD1. Trimming took 4 bases from V and 3 from J; bases not matched to a gene: 1. Per germline, CDR1 KGHSH and CDR2 LQKENI. CDR3 length: 14 residues.